Listed below are T cell receptor beta chains from one sample, sequenced in a study of blood T cell repertoires in COVID-19. Using immunoSEQ multiplex PCR, the repertoire was profiled, and TCRdb retains in-frame clones only, with some absent. The table has roughly 95,000 clones, around 76% seen once. The specimen was peripheral blood. Every receptor here comes from an elderly man with acute or convalescent COVID-19. Each CDR3 is given with its conserved first and last residue. D genes are given only for firm matches. Clone size is shown for a subset of rows, as once, few, many or a class of expanded clone.

j_call v_call d_call clone_size cdr3_nt cdr3_aa
TRBJ2-7 TRBV7-8 TRBD2 NA TGTGCCAGCAGCGTACTAGCGGGGGGATCCTCCTACGAGCAGTACTTC CASSVLAGGSSYEQYF
TRBJ1-1 TRBV6-5 NA NA TGTGCCAGCACTCCCCCCGGAGGGTTGAACACTGAAGCTTTCTTT CASTPPGGLNTEAFF
TRBJ2-5 TRBV9 TRBD2 once TGTGCCAGCAGCGTAGGTGGGGGAGGGAAGACCCAGTACTTC CASSVGGGGKTQYF
TRBJ1-3 TRBV5-5 TRBD1 NA TGTGCCAGCAGCTACAGGGACAGTGCATACTCTGGAAACACCATATATTTT CASSYRDSAYSGNTIYF
TRBJ1-6 TRBV6-5 NA NA TGTGCCAGCAGTTACGACAGATATAATTCACCCCTCCACTTT CASSYDRYNSPLHF
TRBJ1-2 TRBV28 NA NA TGTGCCGTCCGGAACAGGGATACCAATGGCTACACCTTC CAVRNRDTNGYTF
TRBJ2-3 TRBV9 NA NA TGTGCCAGCAGCGGAAGTGGGACTCCCACAGATACGCAGTATTTT CASSGSGTPTDTQYF
TRBJ2-1 TRBV11-2 NA NA TGTGCCAGCAGCCCGGTAGTATTGAGGAATGAGCAGTTCTTC CASSPVVLRNEQFF
TRBJ1-1 TRBV3-1/TRBV3-2 TRBD1 NA TGTGCCAGCAGCCAAGGGGGACAGTGGGGGTTTGAAGCTTTCTTT CASSQGGQWGFEAFF
TRBJ1-3 TRBV18 TRBD1 once TGTGCCAGCTCACCGACGACAGGGGGCGCGAACACCATATATTTT CASSPTTGGANTIYF
TRBJ1-3 TRBV6-5 NA NA TGTGCCAGCAGTTACTCGGCCTCTGGAAACACCATATATTTT CASSYSASGNTIYF
TRBJ1-2 TRBV5-1 TRBD1 NA TGCGCCAGCAGCTTGGGGGACAGGGATAACTATGGCTACACCTTC CASSLGDRDNYGYTF